This passage covers 19 T cell receptor beta chains from one sample sequenced in a study of HIV-infected children after antiretroviral therapy interruption (dated by TCRdb to 2018 to 2020). Library preparation used 3' RACE. Sequencing was carried out with an Illumina MiSeq. TCR libraries were built from RNA using a 3' RACE protocol with unique molecular identifiers to correct PCR amplification bias. TCRdb trimmed the raw reads at Q25, called clones with MiXCR and kept productive beta chains. All rows with the same CDR3 protein become a single entry with the most common DNA and genes. The sample contains roughly 16,000 distinct CDR3 sequences, roughly 3.5% of them found a single time. The top ten clones comprise 5% to 5.5% of the sample. The meaning of the sample's treatment or condition label: PENTA 11 planned treatment interruption arm or continuous ART arm. The sample in question was CD45RA+ CD4+ T cells from PBMCs, obtained from a donor given antiretroviral therapy, either interrupted or continuous. Taken with the paper, the label for cell subset or site translates to: naive CD4+ CD45RA+ CD45RO- T cells. These receptors were taken from a child younger than 18 with HIV.

This clonotype has ten or more counts. The genes are TRBV4-2 and TRBJ2-7, with 7 nucleotides matching TRBD2. Trimming cost V 0 bases and J 2 bases; bases outside gene matches: 4. This CDR3 is 15 amino acids long. Germline V gene sequence: CDR1 LGHNA, CDR2 YNFKEQ. The CDR3 DNA reads as TGTGCCAGCAGCCAAGAGGGAGGACTAGCCTACGAGCAGTACTTC. Protein product: CASSQEGGLAYEQYF.

This clonotype showed up many times. The chain combines TRBV5-1 with TRBJ2-7; 8 nucleotides agree with TRBD2. V shed 4 bases and J 6 bases; nucleotides not matched to a gene: 12. Germline assignment: CDR1 SGHRS and CDR2 YFSETQ. This CDR3 comprises 15 residues. The DNA of the CDR3 is TGCGCCAGCAGCCCCGGGGGGGGCGCCCGTACCGAGCAGTACTTC. Translating it yields CASSPGGGARTEQYF.

This clonotype was counted ten times or more. J is TRBJ2-7 and V is TRBV6-2 or TRBV6-3; D not certain. This CDR3 comprises 14 residues. V was cut by 2 bases and J by 2 bases, with 10 bases left in between. Germline values: CDR1 MNHEY, CDR2 SVGEGT. The CDR3 reads CASSYQEQTYEQYF. The CDR3 DNA follows: TGTGCCAGCAGTTACCAGGAACAAACCTACGAGCAGTACTTC.

This clonotype was detected ten times or more. CDR3 amino acids: CASSQGTGDYEQYF. As DNA, the CDR3 is TGTGCCAGCAGCCAAGGGACTGGGGACTATGAACAGTACTTC. V and J are TRBV16 and TRBJ2-7; 7 bases are a match to TRBD2. The CDR3 consists of 14 residues. Losses at the gene ends were 2 bases for V and 10 bases for J; bases not matched to a gene: 11. CDR1 and CDR2 (germline): KGHSY, FQNENV.

This clonotype has at least ten counts. The J gene is TRBJ2-7, the V gene TRBV5-4; 10 bases agree with TRBD1. This CDR3 comprises 15 residues. Trimming at V came to 5 bases and at J to 3 bases, leaving 8 bases not matched to a gene. Germline V gives CDR1 SGHNT, CDR2 YYREEE (reference sequence). CDR3 sequence reads: CASRDRDRGNYEQYF. The CDR3 DNA is TGTGCCAGCAGGGACCGGGACAGGGGAAACTACGAGCAGTACTTC.

At least ten counts were recorded for this clonotype. The rearrangement uses TRBV5-1 and TRBJ1-5, with D maybe TRBD1 (5 bases). V was pared by 0 bases and J by 7 bases, with 14 bases between. Germline lookup yields CDR1 SGHRS and CDR2 YFSETQ. The CDR3 loop spans 15 amino acids. The CDR3 DNA reads as TGCGCCAGCAGCTTGGATGGCCAGGGTTGGCAGCCCCAGCATTTT. Its protein is CASSLDGQGWQPQHF. The variable domain in full, with the rest retrieved from reference TRBV5-1 and TRBJ1-5, is KAGVTQTPRYLIKTRGQQVTLSCSPISGHRSVSWYQQTPGQGLQFLFEYFSETQRNKGNFPGRFSGRQFSNSRSEMNVSTLELGDSALYLCASSLDGQGWQPQHFGDGTRLSIL.

This clonotype came up many times. The chain has TRBV4-1 and TRBJ2-1, with D perhaps TRBD1 or TRBD2 (5 bases each). This CDR3 is 18 amino acids long. Germline V gene sequence: CDR1 MGHRA, CDR2 YSYEKL. Trimming took off 1 base at V and 6 bases at J, with 22 bases between the two ends. CDR3 nucleotide sequence: TGCGCCAGCAGCCAAGGGGACCCCGCCGGGACGTGGGGCAATGAGCAGTTCTTC. Its translation: CASSQGDPAGTWGNEQFF.

The rearrangement links TRBV20-1 to TRBJ2-3; 7 nucleotides match TRBD1. Germline loops: CDR1 DFQATT, CDR2 SNEGSKA (reference sequence). There are 14 residues in the CDR3. The CDR3: CRAQTGVGTDTQYF. As DNA, the CDR3 is TGCAGGGCTCAAACAGGGGTTGGCACAGATACGCAGTATTTT.

This clonotype was seen at least ten times. The CDR3 region has the DNA TGTGCCAGCACCGGGGGGATAGTCTACGAGCAGTACTTC. Residues: CASTGGIVYEQYF. V gene TRBV5-8 combines with J gene TRBJ2-7, with 7 bases identical to TRBD2. CDR1 SGHTS and CDR2 YDEGEE come from the germline V gene. With V trimmed by 6 bases and J by 3 bases, 6 bases remained unmatched. The CDR3 has 13 residues. The full variable domain, completed using reference TRBV5-8 and TRBJ2-7, is EAGVTQSPTHLIKTRGQQATLRCSPISGHTSVYWYQQALGLGLQFLLWYDEGEERNRGNFPPRFSGRQFPNYSSELNVNALELEDSALYLCASTGGIVYEQYFGPGTRLTVT.

This clonotype came up many times. The rearrangement uses TRBV20-1 and TRBJ1-2; D gene uncertain. V was clipped by 2 bases and J by 5 bases, with 9 bases between them. The V gene's germline CDR1 is DFQATT and CDR2 SNEGSKA (reference sequence). This CDR3 region has 12 residues. As DNA, the CDR3 is TGCAGTGCTAGATCGGTTGATTATGGCTACACCTTC. Translated, it gives CSARSVDYGYTF.

This clonotype is categorized as medium-sized. The chain carries TRBV6-4 and TRBJ2-3, with a tentative D call TRBD2 (6 bases). The CDR3 runs to 15 residues. Germline CDR1 MRHNA, CDR2 SNTAGT. V lost 3 bases and J 5 bases, leaving 15 bases between the germline ends. The CDR3 here is CASSEEEGAGDTQYF. The CDR3 nucleotides read TGTGCCAGCAGTGAAGAGGAAGGAGCGGGAGATACGCAGTATTTT.

This clonotype was seen ten or more times. The chain carries TRBV14 and TRBJ2-7, with a possible D match to TRBD2 (7 bases). Germline CDR1 is SGHDN and CDR2 is FVKESK. The CDR3 is 15 amino acids. Deletions cut 1 base from V and 5 bases from J, with 15 bases between. The CDR3 protein is CASSQVDGGRNEQYF. The CDR3 coding sequence is TGTGCCAGCAGCCAAGTAGACGGGGGGCGAAACGAGCAGTACTTC.

This clonotype was found many times. The J gene is TRBJ2-1, the V gene TRBV7-2; TRBD2 aligns across 7 bases. The CDR3 spans 11 residues. V lost 1 base and J lost 12; bases outside the gene matches: 0. CDR1 SGHTA and CDR2 FQGNSA come from the germline V gene. The CDR3 bases are TGTGCCAGCAGCTTAGGCGGGGGGCAGTTCTTC. It codes for CASSLGGGQFF. Based on the CDR3 plus reference TRBV7-2 and TRBJ2-1, the full variable domain is GAGVSQSPSNKVTEKGKDVELRCDPISGHTALYWYRQSLGQGLEFLIYFQGNSAPDKSGLPSDRFSAERTGGSVSTLTIQRTQQEDSAVYLCASSLGGGQFFGPGTRLTVL.

This clonotype was recorded at least ten times. The V gene is TRBV12-3 or TRBV12-4, the J gene TRBJ1-6, with 10 bases identical to TRBD1. CDR3 length: 13 residues. Trimming at V came to 4 bases and at J to 13 bases, leaving 4 bases not matched to a gene. Written as DNA, the CDR3 is TGTGCCAGCAGTTCAAGGGACAGGGGCCCCCTCCACTTT. This codes for CASSSRDRGPLHF.

This clonotype came up many times. This sequence joins TRBV7-3 and TRBJ2-1; possibly TRBD1 for D (6 bases). The V gene's germline CDR1 is SGHTA and CDR2 FQGTGA. CDR3 length: 13 amino acids. V gave up 5 bases and J gave up 6 bases, with 11 bases separating them. The CDR3 loop is CASSPDSGNEQFF. CDR3 DNA: TGTGCCAGCAGCCCGGACAGTGGCAATGAGCAGTTCTTC.

This clonotype qualifies as medium-sized (0.01 to 0.1%). CDR3: CASSPTGALSYEQYF. The DNA of the CDR3 is TGTGCCAGCAGTCCTACAGGGGCCCTCTCCTACGAGCAGTACTTC. The chain is built from TRBV28 and TRBJ2-7; 7 positions match TRBD1. CDR3 length: 15 residues. Germline V CDR1 and CDR2: MDHEN, SYDVKM. Losses at the gene ends were 5 bases for V and 0 bases for J; bases not matched to a gene: 7.

This clonotype is deemed medium-sized. V is TRBV2 and J is TRBJ2-5; 7 nucleotides agree with TRBD1. CDR1 is SNHLY, CDR2 FYNNEI, per germline. The V segment lost 4 bases and the J segment 3 bases; nucleotides outside the gene matches: 2. This CDR3 has 13 amino acids. DNA of the CDR3: TGTGCCAGCAGTGGGGGACAGAAAGAGACCCAGTACTTC. Translating gives CASSGGQKETQYF.

This clonotype has at least ten counts. This sequence joins TRBV12-5 and TRBJ1-2; 7 bases are a match to TRBD1. The CDR3 is made up of 14 amino acids. J gave up 8 bases and V 5 bases, and 11 bases lay outside the gene matches. Germline CDR1 reads LGHNT; CDR2 reads FRNRAP. CDR3 sequence (DNA): TGTGCTAGTGGTCCAAACCCTCAGGGGGGCGGCTACACCTTC. This encodes CASGPNPQGGGYTF.

Sample share makes this clonotype medium-sized. Here the CDR3 DNA reads TGTGCCAGCAGCGTGGACAGGGGGAACAATCAGCCCCAGCATTTT. Its translation is CASSVDRGNNQPQHF. The rearrangement joins TRBV11-2 to TRBJ1-5; TRBD1 aligns across 10 bases. CDR3 size: 15 residues. J gave up 3 bases and V 5 bases, and 4 bases lay outside the gene matches. CDR1 SGHAT and CDR2 FQNNGV come from the germline V gene.